The TCR beta chain under discussion was sequenced for a study of T cell repertoires in cytomegalovirus infection. CDR3 length: 14 residues. The trim removed 6 bases at V and 2 bases at J, leaving 6 bases unmatched. CDR1 is MGHRA, CDR2 YSYEKL, per germline. The sample holds many counts of this clonotype. No antigen is known for it. MiXCR, run by TCRdb on the reads, gives a single entry per CDR3 protein. The sample lists around 23,000 distinct CDR3 sequences, approximately 22% occurring once. Overall study findings and caveats: Dominant in the ex vivo response were TCR beta clonotypes restricted by HLA-C and specific for CMV.

The source is a human donor in good health (CMV status not recorded). Some clones in this sample may be carry-over from other donors' samples. Sequenced here: CD8+ T cells from cultured PBMCs, sampled from culture after CMV antigen stimulation. V is TRBV4-1 and J is TRBJ1-2, with 7 bases that match TRBD1. This chain's CDR3 is CASRETGANYGYTF. Written as DNA, the CDR3 is TGCGCCAGCAGGGAAACAGGGGCCAACTATGGCTACACCTTC.